What follows are 8 T cell receptor beta chains derived from one specimen sequenced in a study of blood T cell repertoires in COVID-19 (dated by TCRdb to the early 2020s). Library construction relied on the immunoSEQ multiplex PCR assay. TCRdb's version of the immuneACCESS table is confined to in-frame rearrangements and falls short of the full clone set. An unresolved V gene accounts for under half of the shortfall where checked; the remainder is of unknown origin. The sample yields 150,000 to 200,000 clones; about 86% were counted once. Jointly, the top ten make up roughly 8.2% of the sample. The sequenced material came from peripheral blood. These receptors were taken from a man in his sixties with acute or convalescent COVID-19.

This chain links TRBV6-6 with TRBJ2-7, with TRBD1 matching over 8 bases. The CDR3 is made up of 14 amino acids. J was trimmed by 4 bases and V by 5 bases; bases with no gene match: 7. Germline assignment: CDR1 MNHNY and CDR2 SVGAGI (reference sequence). The CDR3 nucleotides read TGTGCCAGCAGTCAACAGGGGGTAGGTTACGAGCAGTACTTC. Its translation is CASSQQGVGYEQYF.

The chain employs TRBV4-2 and TRBJ2-7, with D perhaps TRBD2 (5 bases). CDR1 is LGHNA, CDR2 YNFKEQ, per germline. Trimming removed 0 bases from V and 1 base from J, with 10 bases in between. The CDR3 runs 15 residues. The CDR3 sequence: CASSQDLGESYEQYF. CDR3 coding DNA: TGTGCCAGCAGCCAAGATCTGGGAGAGTCCTACGAGCAGTACTTC.

V is TRBV5-4 and J is TRBJ2-7; 8 positions agree with TRBD1. From germline, CDR1 is SGHNT and CDR2 YYREEE (reference sequence). The CDR3 extends over 15 amino acids. V shed 0 bases and J 7 bases; nucleotides not matched to a gene: 9. CDR3 protein: CASSLGQGAQEEQYF. CDR3 sequence (DNA): TGTGCCAGCAGCTTGGGGCAGGGGGCCCAGGAGGAGCAGTACTTC.

This clone was observed a single time. CDR3 sequence reads: CASSPLSVRETQYF. The CDR3 coding sequence is TGTGCCAGCAGCCCCCTCAGTGTGCGGGAGACCCAGTACTTC. This chain joins TRBV3-1 (or the pseudogene TRBV3-2) and TRBJ2-5, with unresolved D. Germline V CDR1 and CDR2: LGHDT, YNNKEL (reference sequence). The CDR3 has 14 amino acids. V was pared by 4 bases and J by 5 bases, with 14 bases between.

The V gene is TRBV18, the J gene TRBJ1-1, with D tentatively TRBD1 (6 bases). Germline assignment: CDR1 KGHSH and CDR2 LQKENI. CDR3 length equals 15 residues. V shed 9 bases and J shed 4 bases, with 21 bases lying between them. The CDR3 coding sequence is TGTGCCAGTTCTTTGGCAGGGGAGTTCTCCACTGAAGCTTTCTTT. Translating gives CASSLAGEFSTEAFF.

The CDR3 DNA reads as TGCGCCAGCAGTCAATCCGAGATCCGAGTGGGCTGGAAGGACACTGAAGCTTTCTTT. It is translated as CASSQSEIRVGWKDTEAFF. The V gene is TRBV23-1, the J gene TRBJ1-1; the D is unclear. TRBV23-1 is assigned to the ORF class and has an uncertain function. V gave up 0 bases and J gave up 3 bases, with 23 bases separating them. This CDR3 has 19 residues.

The gene calls are TRBV5-1 and TRBJ2-3, with 7 bases identical to TRBD2. Germline loops: CDR1 SGHRS, CDR2 YFSETQ. This CDR3 has 15 amino acids. The J segment lost 0 bases and the V segment lost 3 bases, leaving 4 bases of the junction unmatched. CDR3 in DNA: TGCGCCAGCAGCTGGGGGGGACTAAGCACAGATACGCAGTATTTT. It translates to CASSWGGLSTDTQYF. Together with reference TRBV5-1 and TRBJ2-3, the CDR3 gives the full variable domain: KAGVTQTPRYLIKTRGQQVTLSCSPISGHRSVSWYQQTPGQGLQFLFEYFSETQRNKGNFPGRFSGRQFSNSRSEMNVSTLELGDSALYLCASSWGGLSTDTQYFGPGTRLTVL.

The J gene is TRBJ1-4, the V gene TRBV24-1; TRBD1 agrees at 7 bases. The CDR3 has 15 residues. Germline trimming cut 3 bases from V and 8 bases from J; bases unmatched to any gene: 8. Germline assignment: CDR1 KGHDR and CDR2 SFDVKD. CDR3 coding DNA: TGTGCCACCAGTGATGCTCGACAGGGCGGGGAAAAACTGTTTTTT. Its translation is CATSDARQGGEKLFF.